Listed here are 26 T cell receptor beta chains from one sample, sequenced in a study of OX40 agonist ivuxolimab in advanced cancers. TCRdb's table, derived via immunoSEQ multiplex PCR, lists solely in-frame clones and lacks some. Of about 42,000 clones listed, 70% to 90% are singletons. Sequenced material: CD4+ or CD8+ T cells sorted from blood, taken in a trial of the OX40 agonist ivuxolimab. The receptors shown here come from an adult with an advanced solid tumor such as melanoma, head and neck, liver or kidney cancer.

The rearrangement joins TRBV12-5 to TRBJ1-4, with D possibly TRBD1 on 5 matching bases. Germline lookup yields CDR1 LGHNT and CDR2 FRNRAP. Trimming removed 6 bases at V and 3 bases at J, with 17 bases between. The CDR3 spans 16 residues. The CDR3 reads CASGLALGGANEKLFF. The DNA of the CDR3 is TGTGCTAGTGGCCTGGCCCTTGGGGGGGCTAATGAAAAACTGTTTTTT.

For the CDR3, the DNA is TGTGCCAGCAGCCAACAGGGGTTACCCTACGAGCAGTACGTC. Its protein product is CASSQQGLPYEQYV. The chain combines TRBV14 with TRBJ2-7, with D possibly TRBD1 on 6 matching bases. This CDR3 has 14 amino acids. Per germline, CDR1 SGHDN and CDR2 FVKESK. Trimming left V 2 bases short and J 2 bases short, with 10 bases between.

This clone has a handful of counts. The chain carries TRBV11-2 and TRBJ1-5, with D hard to call. CDR3 length: 13 amino acids. CDR1 and CDR2 from the germline V gene are SGHAT and FQNNGV. With 1 base removed from V and 5 bases from J, the gap between germline ends came to 6 bases. CDR3 in amino acids: CASSLGGYQPQHF. The CDR3 coding sequence is TGTGCCAGCAGCTTAGGAGGATATCAGCCCCAGCATTTT.

The CDR3 protein is CASSYSGGGITEAFF. CDR3 in DNA: TGTGCCAGCAGTTACTCAGGGGGAGGAATCACTGAAGCTTTCTTT. The chain couples TRBV6-5 to TRBJ1-1; D is possibly TRBD1 (6 bases). The CDR3 covers 15 residues. From germline, CDR1 is MNHEY and CDR2 SVGAGI. Trimming pared 0 bases from V and 4 bases from J, leaving 12 bases between.

This clone was counted a single time. This CDR3 reads CASSLPGRNTGELFF. The CDR3 bases are TGTGCCAGCAGCTTGCCAGGGCGTAACACCGGGGAGCTGTTTTTT. The rearrangement uses TRBV5-6 and TRBJ2-2; D may be TRBD1 (5 bases). V was pared by 1 base and J by 2 bases, with 9 bases between. CDR1 is SGHDT, CDR2 YYEEEE, per germline. The CDR3 covers 15 residues.

V gene TRBV7-2 combines with J gene TRBJ2-2; 11 bases agree with TRBD2. The CDR3 has 16 amino acids. Germline CDR1 SGHTA, CDR2 FQGNSA. V gave up 1 base and J gave up 7 bases; unmatched junction bases: 5. CDR3 nucleotide sequence: TGTGCCAGCAGCTTAGAACTAGCGGGAGTAAACGGGGAGCTGTTTTTT. Its protein product is CASSLELAGVNGELFF.

The rearrangement joins TRBV18 to TRBJ1-5; D might be TRBD1 (5 bases). The V gene's germline CDR1 is KGHSH and CDR2 LQKENI. This CDR3 is 15 amino acids long. V lost 6 bases to trimming and J lost 4 bases, with 16 bases between them. The CDR3 nucleotides read TGTGCCAGCTCCGCGGGGGGAGGGAGGAATCAGCCCCAGCATTTT. Protein sequence: CASSAGGGRNQPQHF.

CDR3 sequence: CASSIGRADTQYF. The CDR3 nucleotides are TGTGCCAGTAGTATTGGGCGAGCAGATACGCAGTATTTT. The J gene is TRBJ2-3, the V gene TRBV19; D gene uncertain. CDR1 and CDR2 (germline): LNHDA, SQIVND (reference sequence). The CDR3 consists of 13 residues. The ends were cut back, 3 bases at V and 4 bases at J, with 8 bases in the middle.

The chain combines TRBV19 with TRBJ1-2; weak D call: TRBD1 (5 bases). V was trimmed by 8 bases and J by 6 bases, leaving 10 bases between them. Germline assignment: CDR1 LNHDA and CDR2 SQIVND (reference sequence). The CDR3 is 11 amino acids. CDR3 sequence reads: CASRTGDGYTF. As DNA, the CDR3 is TGTGCCAGTCGCACGGGGGATGGCTACACCTTC.

The chain has TRBV5-4 and TRBJ1-4; D remains ambiguous. This CDR3 is built from 12 residues. Germline values: CDR1 SGHNT, CDR2 YYREEE (reference sequence). Trimming left V 4 bases short and J 8 bases short, with 9 bases between. The CDR3 DNA reads TGTGCCAGCAGCAGTCGCAACGAAAAACTGTTTTTT. Translated, it gives CASSSRNEKLFF.

J is TRBJ2-5 and V is TRBV5-5, with D maybe TRBD2 (5 bases). This CDR3 spans 13 amino acids. Germline CDR1 is SGHKS and CDR2 is YYEKEE (reference sequence). Trimming took off 1 base at V and 7 bases at J, with 11 bases between the two ends. CDR3 nucleotides: TGTGCCAGCAGCTTGCGCACAGAGGGGACCCAGTACTTC. It yields the protein CASSLRTEGTQYF.

The chain has TRBV7-3 and TRBJ2-7; 9 positions agree with TRBD2. The trim removed 0 bases at V and 6 bases at J, leaving 0 bases unmatched. This CDR3 is built from 13 residues. Germline V gene lookup returns CDR1 SGHTA and CDR2 FQGTGA. This CDR3 is CASSLTSGSEQYV. The CDR3 nucleotides read TGTGCCAGCAGCTTAACTAGCGGGAGCGAGCAGTACGTC.

The rearrangement joins TRBV9 to TRBJ1-1, with 8 bases that match TRBD1. After removal of 4 bases from V and 4 bases from J, the junction contained 12 bases not matched to a gene. In germline, CDR1 is SGDLS, CDR2 YYNGEE. The CDR3 extends over 16 amino acids. CDR3 nucleotides: TGTGCCAGCAGCACCCAAGGACAGGGATCGGGCACTGAAGCTTTCTTT. This gives the protein CASSTQGQGSGTEAFF. Combining the CDR3 with reference TRBV9 and TRBJ1-1 gives the whole variable domain DSGVTQTPKHLITATGQRVTLRCSPRSGDLSVYWYQQSLDQGLQFLIQYYNGEERAKGNILERFSAQQFPDLHSELNLSSLELGDSALYFCASSTQGQGSGTEAFFGQGTRLTVV.

This rearrangement joins TRBV5-4 to TRBJ2-5, with a tentative D call TRBD2 (6 bases). The tail of the sequence fits TRBJ2-7 better, so the J call may be wrong. The CDR3 covers 15 residues. The germline CDR1 and CDR2 sequences are SGHNT and YYREEE (reference sequence). CDR3 sequence (DNA): TGTGCCAGCAGCCCCAGCGGAGGGGCCACCTACGAGCAGTACTTC. Translation: CASSPSGGATYEQYF.

This rearrangement joins TRBV2 to TRBJ2-1; 9 bases fit TRBD2. The germline CDR1 and CDR2 sequences are SNHLY and FYNNEI. This CDR3 contains 13 residues. V dropped 11 bases and J dropped 6; count of bases not matched to a gene: 8. CDR3 sequence (DNA): TGTGCCGGAGGGACTAGCAGCCTCAATGAGCAGTTCTTC. This sequence encodes CAGGTSSLNEQFF.

This clone came up a few times. V is TRBV7-9 and J is TRBJ1-2, with D unresolved. From germline, CDR1 is SEHNR and CDR2 FQNEAQ (reference sequence). V was shortened by 1 base and J by 5 bases, with 5 bases between the two germline ends. CDR3 size: 12 residues. The CDR3 DNA is TGTGCCAGCAGCTTAGAGGAGTATGGCTACACCTTC. Protein product: CASSLEEYGYTF.

V gene TRBV5-1 combines with J gene TRBJ1-4; 8 bases are shared with TRBD1. Germline-derived CDR1 and CDR2 are SGHRS and YFSETQ. The length of the CDR3 is 14 residues. V lost 3 bases to trimming and J lost 7 bases; unmatched junction nucleotides: 5. CDR3 nucleotides: TGCGCCAGCAGCTCAGGACAGGGTGGTGAAAAACTGTTTTTT. Its protein is CASSSGQGGEKLFF.

The V call is TRBV19, the J call TRBJ2-7, with D possibly being TRBD2 (5 bases). Trimming took off 4 bases at V and 4 bases at J, with 20 bases between the two ends. Looked up from germline, CDR1 is LNHDA and CDR2 is SQIVND (reference sequence). The CDR3 consists of 16 residues. The chain's CDR3 is CASSTRGLVEVYEQYF. CDR3 DNA: TGTGCCAGTAGTACGAGAGGACTGGTAGAGGTTTACGAGCAGTACTTC.

The chain is built from TRBV7-9 and TRBJ1-5; 9 positions match TRBD1. The CDR3 spans 15 residues. The V gene end was trimmed by 5 bases and the J gene end by 5 bases; junction bases not matched to a gene: 7. Germline CDR1 reads SEHNR; CDR2 reads FQNEAQ (reference sequence). CDR3 sequence reads: CASSRGTGTYQPQHF. CDR3 nucleotide sequence: TGTGCCAGCAGCCGAGGGACAGGGACTTATCAGCCCCAGCATTTT.

The rearrangement uses TRBV7-9 and TRBJ2-1; 11 positions match TRBD2. Trimming cost V 3 bases and J 6 bases; bases outside gene matches: 4. Germline CDR1 SEHNR, CDR2 FQNEAQ (reference sequence). The CDR3 consists of 15 residues. CDR3 in amino acids: CASSFASGRRNEQFF. The CDR3 DNA reads TGTGCCAGCAGCTTTGCTAGCGGGAGGCGCAATGAGCAGTTCTTC.

This rearrangement joins TRBV7-6 to TRBJ2-1; D gene unclear. The V end lost 3 bases, the J end lost 1 base, and 13 bases lay between the germline ends. The V gene's germline CDR1 is SGHVS and CDR2 FNYEAQ. The CDR3 contains 16 residues. This CDR3 reads CASSFWATESYNEQFF. The CDR3 bases are TGTGCCAGCAGCTTTTGGGCGACTGAGTCCTACAATGAGCAGTTCTTC.

The CDR3 DNA sequence: TGTGCCAGCAGCTTTGGACAGGGAGGGACGAACACTGAAGCTTTCTTT. Translated: CASSFGQGGTNTEAFF. The chain combines TRBV11-3 with TRBJ1-1; 8 bases align to TRBD1. This CDR3 is built from 16 residues. Germline V CDR1 and CDR2: SGHNT, YENEEA. Trimming at V came to 3 bases and at J to 1 base, leaving 7 bases not matched to a gene.

This chain uses TRBV19 with TRBJ1-5, with TRBD1 matching 7 bases. CDR3 size: 15 residues. After removal of 0 bases from V and 7 bases from J, the junction contained 6 bases not matched to a gene. Per the germline V gene, CDR1 is LNHDA and CDR2 is SQIVND (reference sequence). CDR3 amino acids: CASSIERQGGQPQHF. The DNA for the CDR3 is TGTGCCAGTAGTATAGAACGACAGGGTGGGCAGCCCCAGCATTTT.

The chain has TRBV14 and TRBJ1-1; the D is unclear. Germline assignment: CDR1 SGHDN and CDR2 FVKESK. Trimming cost V 1 base and J 6 bases, with 9 bases left between them. The CDR3 runs 13 residues. CDR3 DNA: TGTGCCAGCAGCCAAGGTCGAGGCGCTGAAGCTTTCTTT. This gives the protein CASSQGRGAEAFF.

This chain uses TRBV30 with TRBJ1-5, with 10 bases identical to TRBD1. Germline values: CDR1 GTSNPN, CDR2 SVGIG (reference sequence). The CDR3 totals 15 residues. Losses at the gene ends were 7 bases for V and 3 bases for J; bases not matched to a gene: 9. DNA for the CDR3: TGTGCCTTCCACTCCGGGACAGGGGCCAATCAGCCCCAGCATTTT. The encoded protein is CAFHSGTGANQPQHF.

The chain recombines TRBV9 with TRBJ2-7; TRBD2 is a possible D gene (5 bases). With 4 bases removed from V and 3 bases from J, the gap between germline ends came to 17 bases. This CDR3 is 15 amino acids long. The germline CDR1 and CDR2 sequences are SGDLS and YYNGEE. The CDR3 DNA sequence: TGTGCCAGCAGCAGGAGGAGCGAGACTTACTACGAGCAGTACTTC. Residues: CASSRRSETYYEQYF.